This T cell receptor (beta chain) was identified during a study of T-cell reconstitution after alpha-beta-depleted transplantation in children. V was pared by 5 bases and J by 2 bases, with 10 bases between. The germline V gene has CDR1 SGHTA and CDR2 FQGNSA. This CDR3 spans 13 amino acids. Researchers prepared the TCRbeta library using unique molecular identifiers, the study reports. Using its own MiXCR run on the PCR reads, TCRdb lists one record per CDR3 protein. The sample contains 440,000 or so distinct CDR3 sequences, approximately 41% of which appear only once. In its sample, this clonotype was seen a few times.

The receptor was derived from a girl aged 2-15 years with aplastic anemia, due to receive a stem cell transplant. The chain employs TRBV7-2 and TRBJ2-7, with D tentatively TRBD2 (7 bases). Source: PBMCs, taken before TCRalphabeta/CD19-depleted stem cell transplant. Here the CDR3 DNA reads TGTGCCAGCAGCCGCGGGGGCACCTACGAGCAGTACTTC. Residues: CASSRGGTYEQYF.